The 15 T cell receptor beta chains in this list originate from one sample, sequenced in a study of Ad26.COV2.S vaccination and SARS-CoV-2 variants. Treatment: about 20 received Ad26.COV2.S at low or high dose, single or two shots; several received placebo; per-sample allocation not given. Day 63 following the first vaccine or placebo injection was when the samples were taken. The data were produced by immunoSEQ multiplex PCR, yet TCRdb's version contains in-frame clones alone and is incomplete. This table has around 300,000 clones, 90% appearing once. The sample consisted of peripheral blood, taken in a trial of Ad26.COV2.S vaccine versus placebo. These receptor sequences come from a person aged 18-60 years who received the Ad26.COV2.S COVID-19 vaccine or a placebo.

This chain uses TRBV15 with TRBJ1-2, with a tentative D call TRBD1 (6 bases). Germline lookup yields CDR1 LNHNV and CDR2 YYDKDF (reference sequence). This CDR3 region has 14 residues. The V gene lost 2 bases and the J gene lost 6 bases, with 13 bases spanning the gap. DNA of the CDR3: TGTGCCACCAGCAGATTTGGAGGGGGGCATGGCTACACCTTC. This encodes CATSRFGGGHGYTF.

The rearrangement joins TRBV4-2 to TRBJ1-3; TRBD1 aligns across 8 bases. V dropped 1 base and J dropped 0; count of bases not matched to a gene: 8. CDR3 size: 18 residues. Germline V gene data show CDR1 as LGHNA and CDR2 as YNFKEQ. CDR3: CASSQVSTGAISGNTIYF. CDR3 coding DNA: TGTGCCAGCAGCCAAGTCTCGACAGGGGCGATCTCTGGAAACACCATATATTTT.

V usage is TRBV27 and J usage is TRBJ2-1; 10 bases map to TRBD2. The germline V gene has CDR1 MNHEY and CDR2 SMNVEV (reference sequence). V was clipped by 5 bases and J by 6 bases; unmatched bases: 7. The CDR3 length is 15 residues. The CDR3 region has the DNA TGTGCCAGCAGTCCCCCCAGCGGGAGGGCCAATGAGCAGTTCTTC. This encodes CASSPPSGRANEQFF.

The chain is built from TRBV3-1 (or the pseudogene TRBV3-2) and TRBJ1-2, with no clear D. CDR3 length equals 13 residues. Trimming shortened V by 2 bases and J by 6 bases, and 10 bases separated the two germline ends. The germline CDR1 and CDR2 sequences are LGHDT and YNNKEL (reference sequence). The CDR3 loop reads CASSQSTLDGYTF. CDR3 nucleotides: TGTGCCAGCAGCCAATCTACATTGGATGGCTACACCTTC.

The chain recombines TRBV6-5 with TRBJ1-1, with 7 bases aligning to TRBD1. V gave up 11 bases and J gave up 0 bases; unmatched junction bases: 9. The CDR3 covers 14 residues. Looked up from germline, CDR1 is MNHEY and CDR2 is SVGAGI. CDR3 in amino acids: CASGQDYMNTEAFF. For the CDR3, the DNA is TGTGCCTCCGGACAGGACTACATGAACACTGAAGCTTTCTTT.

The chain employs TRBV6-1 and TRBJ2-7; 8 bases agree with TRBD1. The CDR3 loop spans 14 amino acids. The germline gives CDR1 MNHNS, CDR2 SASEGT. J gave up 3 bases and V 1 base, and 2 bases lay outside the gene matches. The CDR3 loop is CASSEGTGNYEQYF. The CDR3 nucleotides are TGTGCCAGCAGTGAAGGGACAGGGAACTACGAGCAGTACTTC.

The chain uses TRBV5-1 and TRBJ1-2; the D is unclear. Trimming took 2 bases from V and 8 from J, leaving 13 bases between them. Germline V CDR1 and CDR2: SGHRS, YFSETQ. This CDR3 region has 13 residues. CDR3 sequence (DNA): TGCGCCAGCAGCTTAGGCAGTTCGGCCGGCTACACCTTC. Its translation: CASSLGSSAGYTF. Combining the CDR3 with reference TRBV5-1 and TRBJ1-2 gives the whole variable domain KAGVTQTPRYLIKTRGQQVTLSCSPISGHRSVSWYQQTPGQGLQFLFEYFSETQRNKGNFPGRFSGRQFSNSRSEMNVSTLELGDSALYLCASSLGSSAGYTFGSGTRLTVV.

This rearrangement joins TRBV6-6 to TRBJ1-1; a possible D gene is TRBD1 (5 bases). CDR1 and CDR2 (germline): MNHNY, SVGAGI (reference sequence). V was clipped by 2 bases and J by 8 bases, with 12 bases between them. This CDR3 spans 13 amino acids. Written as DNA, the CDR3 is TGTGCCAGCAGTTACCAGGGATCTGGGGAAGCTTTCTTT. It codes for CASSYQGSGEAFF.

The rearrangement joins TRBV11-3 to TRBJ2-7; possibly TRBD2 for D (6 bases). Germline V gene lookup returns CDR1 SGHNT and CDR2 YENEEA. Between the trimmed V and J ends, which lost 1 base and 2 bases, there was a span of 9 bases. The CDR3 extends over 14 amino acids. CDR3 sequence: CASSLGPGAYEQYF. The CDR3 DNA reads TGTGCCAGCAGCTTAGGGCCGGGGGCCTACGAGCAGTACTTC.

V usage is TRBV19 and J usage is TRBJ2-3; D is uncertain. The germline CDR1 and CDR2 sequences are LNHDA and SQIVND (reference sequence). The CDR3 sequence is 13 residues long. V was trimmed by 3 bases and J by 2 bases, leaving 6 bases between them. The CDR3 spells CASSIQATDTQYF. The CDR3 DNA sequence: TGTGCCAGTAGTATCCAAGCCACAGATACGCAGTATTTT.

The J gene is TRBJ2-2, the V gene TRBV5-5; D unresolved. Germline V CDR1 and CDR2: SGHKS, YYEKEE (reference sequence). V was trimmed by 2 bases and J by 0 bases, leaving 14 bases between them. CDR3 size: 17 residues. CDR3 nucleotides: TGTGCCAGCAGCTTCTGGCCAGGAGACTCGAACACCGGGGAGCTGTTTTTT. This sequence encodes CASSFWPGDSNTGELFF.

The rearrangement links TRBV2 to TRBJ1-2, with no clear D. Germline values: CDR1 SNHLY, CDR2 FYNNEI. V lost 11 bases and J 7 bases, leaving 5 bases between the germline ends. The CDR3 runs to 8 residues. In DNA, the CDR3 is TGTGCCGGAGGTGGCTACACCTTC. Translated: CAGGGYTF. The full variable domain, its missing parts supplied by reference TRBV2 and TRBJ1-2, is EPEVTQTPSHQVTQMGQEVILRCVPISNHLYFYWYRQILGQKVEFLVSFYNNEISEKSEIFDDQFSVERPDGSNFTLKIRSTKLEDSAMYFCAGGGYTFGSGTRLTVV.

This chain links TRBV15 with TRBJ1-1; possibly TRBD1 for D (6 bases). The CDR3 totals 13 residues. The germline V gene has CDR1 LNHNV and CDR2 YYDKDF (reference sequence). Trimming removed 7 bases at V and 7 bases at J, with 16 bases between. The chain's CDR3 is CATTLQGRLEAFF. In DNA, the CDR3 is TGTGCCACCACCCTACAGGGCCGACTTGAAGCTTTCTTT.

The chain employs TRBV18 and TRBJ1-5, with a tentative D call TRBD1 (5 bases). Trimming took 1 base from V and 7 from J, leaving 11 bases between them. The germline V gene encodes CDR1 KGHSH and CDR2 LQKENI. The length of the CDR3 is 14 residues. In DNA form, the CDR3 reads TGTGCCAGCTCACCACAAGGGGCTAGGCAGCCCCAGCATTTT. It encodes CASSPQGARQPQHF.

The genes are TRBV19 and TRBJ1-6; no clear D gene. V was trimmed by 5 bases and J by 0 bases, leaving 5 bases between them. The CDR3 has 14 amino acids. Germline V gene data show CDR1 as LNHDA and CDR2 as SQIVND (reference sequence). The CDR3 loop is CASSYSSYNSPLHF. In nucleotides, the CDR3 is TGTGCCAGTAGTTACAGCTCCTATAATTCACCCCTCCACTTT.